One T cell receptor (beta chain) is described in this entry. The data derive from a study of blood T cell repertoires in COVID-19. Study-wide context: The samples span acute and convalescent COVID-19 from the United States, Italy and Spain. From T cells, B-cell-depleted T cells, or PBMCs came the material, which was cDNA or gDNA.

In the source study's methods: Cell counts per sample came from amplifying reference gene primers. Clones were sequenced by immunoSEQ multiplex PCR, and TCRdb holds only the in-frame ones, with some missing. That table gives V, J and clone size, and the DNA gave D and trimming. The sample has approximately 80,000 clones, approximately 78% seen once; the top ten hold 27%. Germline V gene sequence: CDR1 GTSNPN, CDR2 SVGIG (reference sequence). The CDR3 runs to 14 residues. V dropped 3 bases and J dropped 10; count of bases not matched to a gene: 9. The origin of this receptor is a human donor in a cohort sampled during active COVID-19. The chain is built from TRBV30 and TRBJ1-6; TRBD1 matches at 7 bases. Sequences were obtained from peripheral blood. CDR3: CAWRRDSRWSPLHF. CDR3 nucleotides: TGTGCCTGGAGAAGGGACAGCCGTTGGTCACCCCTCCACTTT.